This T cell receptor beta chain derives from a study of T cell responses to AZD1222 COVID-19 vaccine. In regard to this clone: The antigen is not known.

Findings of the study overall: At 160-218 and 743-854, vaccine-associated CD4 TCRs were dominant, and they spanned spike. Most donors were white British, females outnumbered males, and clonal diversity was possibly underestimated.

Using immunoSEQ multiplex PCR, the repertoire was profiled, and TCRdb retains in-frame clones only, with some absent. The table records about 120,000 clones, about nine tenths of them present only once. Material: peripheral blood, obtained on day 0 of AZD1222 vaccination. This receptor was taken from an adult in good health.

CDR3 protein: CASPPTPGLRTDTQYF. The DNA of the CDR3 is TGCGCCAGCCCCCCCACACCGGGACTACGCACAGATACGCAGTATTTT. The rearrangement links TRBV23-1 to TRBJ2-3, with 7 bases identical to TRBD2. TRBV23-1 is designated an ORF whose function remains uncertain. The ends lost 8 bases at V and 1 base at J; junction bases unmatched: 12. The CDR3 is made up of 16 amino acids.